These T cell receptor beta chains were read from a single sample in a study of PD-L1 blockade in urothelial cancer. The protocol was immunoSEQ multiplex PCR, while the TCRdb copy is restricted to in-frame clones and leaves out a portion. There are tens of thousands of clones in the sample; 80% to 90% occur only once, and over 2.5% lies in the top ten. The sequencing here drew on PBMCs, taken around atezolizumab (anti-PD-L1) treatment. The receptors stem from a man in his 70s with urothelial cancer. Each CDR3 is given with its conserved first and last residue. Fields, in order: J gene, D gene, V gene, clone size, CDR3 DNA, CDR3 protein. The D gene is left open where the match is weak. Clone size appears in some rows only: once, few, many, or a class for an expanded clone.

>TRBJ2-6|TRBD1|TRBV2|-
TGTGCCAGCAGGACAGGGGCCGGGGCCAACGTCCTGACTTTC
CASRTGAGANVLTF
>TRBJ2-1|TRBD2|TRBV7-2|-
TGTGCCAGCAGCTTAGGAGGGAGGGCCCTCAATGAGCAGTTCTTC
CASSLGGRALNEQFF
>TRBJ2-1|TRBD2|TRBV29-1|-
TGCAGCGTTGAACCGAGCGGGGATGAGCAGTTCTTC
CSVEPSGDEQFF
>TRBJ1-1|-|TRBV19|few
TGTGCCAGTACCCTGGCAAATCCGAACACTGAAGCTTTCTTT
CASTLANPNTEAFF
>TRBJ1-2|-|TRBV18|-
TGTGCCAGCTCACCCGACAGCAAATATGGCTACACCTTC
CASSPDSKYGYTF
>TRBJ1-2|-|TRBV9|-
TGTGCCAGCAGCGTAGGGCAGGGTCAATATGGCTACACCTTC
CASSVGQGQYGYTF
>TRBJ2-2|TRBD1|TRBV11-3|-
TGTGCCAGCAGCGAGGGACAGAGGTCCGGGGAGCTGTTTTTT
CASSEGQRSGELFF
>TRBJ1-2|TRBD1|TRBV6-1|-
TGTGCCAGCGGGGACCGGGACAGGGGGCCGGGAGGCTACACCTTC
CASGDRDRGPGGYTF
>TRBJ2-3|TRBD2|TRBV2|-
TGTGCCAGCAGTAGCCCACTAGCGGGAGGGGCAGATACGCAGTATTTT
CASSSPLAGGADTQYF
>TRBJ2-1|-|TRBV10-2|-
TGCGCCAGCAGGGGCGGCGGGAATTCCTACAATGAGCAGTTCTTC
CASRGGGNSYNEQFF
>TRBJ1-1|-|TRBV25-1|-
TGTGCCAGCAGTGACTTGACATCCACCCCGCGAGCTTTCTTT
CASSDLTSTPRAFF
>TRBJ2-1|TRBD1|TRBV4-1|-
TGCGCCAGCAAAACAGGGGGCCGGGGTGAGCAGTTCTTC
CASKTGGRGEQFF
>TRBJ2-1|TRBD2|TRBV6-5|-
TGTGCCAGCAGACCCAGCGGGACCTACAATGAGCAGTTCTTC
CASRPSGTYNEQFF
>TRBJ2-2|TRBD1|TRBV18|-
TGTGCCAGCTCACCACCTACGGACAGGGATACCGGGGAGCTGTTTTTT
CASSPPTDRDTGELFF
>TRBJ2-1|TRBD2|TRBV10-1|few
TGCGCCAGCTCGACTAGCGGGTCCTTTAATGAGCAGTTCTTC
CASSTSGSFNEQFF
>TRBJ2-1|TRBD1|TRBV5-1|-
TGCGCCAGCAGCTGGAGGGACAGGGTGGGTGAGCAGTTCTTC
CASSWRDRVGEQFF
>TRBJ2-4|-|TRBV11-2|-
TGTGCCAGCAGCTATGACAGATCTGCGGCAAACATTCAGTACTTC
CASSYDRSAANIQYF
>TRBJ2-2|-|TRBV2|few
TGTGCCAGCAGATGGGGGCCCGGGGAGCTGTTTTTT
CASRWGPGELFF
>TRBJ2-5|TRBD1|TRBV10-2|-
TGCGCCAGCAGGTCCGGGACAGGGAGGGCCCAGTACTTC
CASRSGTGRAQYF
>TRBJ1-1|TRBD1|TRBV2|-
TGTGCCGGGCGGGGACAGGGGAAAGCTTTCTTT
CAGRGQGKAFF
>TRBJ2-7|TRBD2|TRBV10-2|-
TGCGCCAGCAGCACCGGGACTAGCCGAGCCTACGAGCAGTACTTC
CASSTGTSRAYEQYF
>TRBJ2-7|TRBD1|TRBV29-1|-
TGCAGCGTGGCTGAAGGGGACAGAGAATACGAGCAGTACTTC
CSVAEGDREYEQYF
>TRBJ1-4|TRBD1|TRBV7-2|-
TGTGCCAGCACCCTACACGCCCAGGGGGGTGAAAAACTGTTTTTT
CASTLHAQGGEKLFF
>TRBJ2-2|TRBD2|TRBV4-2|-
TGTGCCAGCAGCCAAGATTCGGGACTAGCGGGGAGGGGCGGGGAGCTGTTTTTT
CASSQDSGLAGRGGELFF
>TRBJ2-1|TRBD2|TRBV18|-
TGTGCCAGCTCCCCTAGCGGGAGCTCCTACAATGAGCAGTTCTTC
CASSPSGSSYNEQFF
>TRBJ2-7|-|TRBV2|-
TGTGCCAGCAGAGACGGGGGAAACTACGAGCAGTACTTC
CASRDGGNYEQYF
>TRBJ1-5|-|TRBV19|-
TGTGCCAGTCGCCAACAGCTTTCCAATCAGCCCCAGCATTTT
CASRQQLSNQPQHF
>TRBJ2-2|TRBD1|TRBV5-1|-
TGCGCCAGCGATTCAGGGGGCACCGGGGAGCTGTTTTTT
CASDSGGTGELFF
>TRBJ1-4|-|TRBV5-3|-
TGTGCCAGAAGCCCCCTAACAGGGTATCTTGGTGAAAAACTGTTTTTT
CARSPLTGYLGEKLFF